This paragraph covers one TCR beta chain sequence. The sample originates from a study of blood T cell repertoires in COVID-19. Looking at the study overall: Samples representing acute and convalescent COVID-19 were sourced from the United States, Italy and Spain. Sample material is recorded as cDNA or gDNA derived from T cells, B-cell-depleted T cells, or PBMCs.

Germline V gives CDR1 SGHNT, CDR2 YENEEA. The V and J ends lost 5 bases and 6 bases, in that order; junction bases with no gene match: 14. This CDR3 region has 18 residues. Per the authors' pipeline: Quantification of nucleated cells was approximated via reference gene primer amplification. The method was immunoSEQ multiplex PCR; TCRdb's version includes in-frame clones alone and lacks a portion of them. V, J and clone size reflect that table, while D and trimming were determined from the DNA. The table lists roughly 56,000 clones, over 90% of them singletons. The material sequenced was peripheral blood. The rearrangement joins TRBV11-3 to TRBJ2-1; the match to TRBD2 covers 12 bases. The TCR was taken from a man in his forties or fifties with active COVID-19. CDR3 sequence (DNA): TGTGCCAGCAGCATGGACAGGGATAAGACTAGCGGGGGCAATGAGCAGTTCTTC. Translating gives CASSMDRDKTSGGNEQFF.